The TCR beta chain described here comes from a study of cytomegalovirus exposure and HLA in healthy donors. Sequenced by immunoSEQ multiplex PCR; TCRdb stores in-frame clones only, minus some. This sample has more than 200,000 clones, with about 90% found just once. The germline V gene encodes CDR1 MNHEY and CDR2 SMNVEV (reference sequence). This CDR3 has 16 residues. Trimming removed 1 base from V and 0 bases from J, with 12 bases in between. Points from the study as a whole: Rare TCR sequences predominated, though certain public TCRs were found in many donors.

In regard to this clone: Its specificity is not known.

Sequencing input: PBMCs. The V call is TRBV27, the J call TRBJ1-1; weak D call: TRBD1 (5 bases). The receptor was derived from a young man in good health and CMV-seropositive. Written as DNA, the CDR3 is TGTGCCAGCAGTTTATGGGGGGGGTCGGTGAACACTGAAGCTTTCTTT. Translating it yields CASSLWGGSVNTEAFF.